Reported below is one T cell receptor (beta chain). Its antigen is not yet known. No per-base quality is available; no much larger clone lies one base away. The CDR3 spans 14 residues, from the cysteine through the phenylalanine. CDR3 DNA only is kept here, 42 bases in frame from base 1. The trim is 2 bases for V and 2 bases for J, with a gap of 8 bases between the germline ends. CDR1 and CDR2 are read off the germline V gene (reference sequence) as LNHDA and SQIVND. This sample is part of a study of T cell responses to AZD1222 COVID-19 vaccine (dated by TCRdb to the early 2020s). A note on the overall study: Because spike-specific TCR depth and breadth did not differ between the two schedules, AZD1222 recipients who got a second dose at roughly 4 weeks were pooled with those who got a second dose at roughly 12 weeks. Trial participants were enrolled into age subgroups of 18-55, 56-69 and 70-plus years, which contained about 150, 28 and 57 TCR-sequenced participants, respectively. A total of 230 to 250 trial participants underwent TCR sequencing, of whom roughly 210 had received two doses of AZD1222 and roughly 26 had received two doses of the MenACWY control vaccine. Study-wide conclusions, independent of this receptor: CD4 TCRs associated with the vaccine covered the entire spike protein, and the dominant responses were in regions 160-218 and 743-854. Spike-specific TCR breadth and depth rose significantly after two AZD1222 doses compared with day 0 and with MenACWY recipients. Conclusions about previously exposed vaccinees are limited, since just a handful of AZD1222 recipients were seropositive for SARS-CoV-2 at baseline. Nearly half of unique spike-specific TCRs reportedly recognized epitopes outside regions mutated in the B.1.351 and B.1.1.7 variants. In the small 56-69-year group, the increase in depth fell short of significance, most likely because of low power. Because no day 14 peak-response samples were available, the repertoires could be characterized only after the peak T cell response. Most participants were white British and females outnumbered males, and the authors suggested that clonal diversity may have been underestimated.

The time point label, as the study defines it: baseline before first vaccination. The vaccinee samples were drawn from two UK trials, COV001 and COV002, one of which was a single-blind randomized controlled phase 2/3 trial testing AZD1222 (ChAdOx1 nCoV-19) in healthy adults. Trial participant PBMC samples were collected at day 0 and day 28 after the second dose for TCRbeta chain sequencing. The CDR3 regions of human TCRbeta chains were analyzed by immunosequencing. As for how the authors treated the data: TCRs in the repertoires were matched against a reference library of SARS-CoV-2-specific TCRs that had been generated with the MIRA antigen-specificity platform. Breadth was defined as the fraction of unique TCRs that were SARS-CoV-2-associated. Depth was defined as the fraction of total T cells that were SARS-CoV-2-associated. Using the MIRA data, every spike-specific TCR was mapped to the spike region that the TCR reacted to and assigned to either a CD4 or a CD8 class. Log10-transformed breadth and depth values were compared by one-way ANOVA with Sidak's multiple comparisons tests. TCRdb limited this immuneACCESS table to in-frame rearrangements with V and J called. A share of clones is missing; checked studies link under half to unresolved V genes, and the rest is unexplained. V and J calls and clone size are given by that table; D and trimming were obtained from the DNA. The sample profile shows 150,000 or so clones; approximately 89% of them were found once. Around 2.2% of the sample goes to the ten largest clones.

The sequence is built from TRBV19 and TRBJ2-3; perhaps TRBD1 is the D gene, with 5 bases matching. The clonotype comes from an adult in good health. The sequencing here drew on peripheral blood, taken on day 0 of AZD1222 vaccination. This receptor carries the CDR3 CASSIRGITDTQYF. The bases are TGTGCCAGTAGTATAAGGGGAATCACAGATACGCAGTATTTT.